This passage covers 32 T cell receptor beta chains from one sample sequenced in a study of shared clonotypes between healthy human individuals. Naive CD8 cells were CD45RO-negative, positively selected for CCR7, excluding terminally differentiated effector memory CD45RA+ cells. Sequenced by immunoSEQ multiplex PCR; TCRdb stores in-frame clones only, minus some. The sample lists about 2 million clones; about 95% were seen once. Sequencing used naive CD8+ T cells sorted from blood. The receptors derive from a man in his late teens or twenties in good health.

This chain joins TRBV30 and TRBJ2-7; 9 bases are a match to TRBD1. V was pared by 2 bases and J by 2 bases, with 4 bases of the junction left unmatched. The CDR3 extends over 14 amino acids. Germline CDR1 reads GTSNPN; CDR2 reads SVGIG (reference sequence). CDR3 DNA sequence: TGTGCCTGGAGTACCGGGACAGGGCCCTACGAGCAGTACTTC. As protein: CAWSTGTGPYEQYF.

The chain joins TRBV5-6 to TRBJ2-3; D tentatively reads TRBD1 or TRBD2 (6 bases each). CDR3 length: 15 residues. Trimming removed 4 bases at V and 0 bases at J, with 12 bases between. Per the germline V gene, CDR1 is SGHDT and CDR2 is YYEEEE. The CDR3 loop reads CASSPWGASTDTQYF. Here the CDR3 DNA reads TGTGCCAGCAGCCCCTGGGGGGCTAGCACAGATACGCAGTATTTT.

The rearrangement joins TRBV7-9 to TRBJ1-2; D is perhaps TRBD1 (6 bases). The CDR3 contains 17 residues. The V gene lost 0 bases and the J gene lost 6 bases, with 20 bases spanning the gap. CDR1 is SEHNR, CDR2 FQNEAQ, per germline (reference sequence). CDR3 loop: CASSLAGQSGSRDGYTF. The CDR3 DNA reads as TGTGCCAGCAGCTTAGCAGGACAGAGTGGATCGAGGGATGGCTACACCTTC.

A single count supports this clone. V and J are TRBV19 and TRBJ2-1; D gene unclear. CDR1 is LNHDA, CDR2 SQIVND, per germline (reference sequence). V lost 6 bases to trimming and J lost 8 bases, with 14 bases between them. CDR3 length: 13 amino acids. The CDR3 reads CASSLSTSDEQFF. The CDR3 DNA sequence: TGTGCCAGTAGCCTTTCCACTTCTGATGAGCAGTTCTTC.

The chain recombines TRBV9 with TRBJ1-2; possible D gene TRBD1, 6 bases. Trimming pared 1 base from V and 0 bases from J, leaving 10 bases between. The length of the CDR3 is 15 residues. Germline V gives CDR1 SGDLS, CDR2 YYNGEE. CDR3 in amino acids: CASSVTGQTNYGYTF. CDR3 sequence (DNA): TGTGCCAGCAGCGTAACGGGACAAACTAACTATGGCTACACCTTC.

The CDR3 DNA is TGTGCCAGCAAGGAGAGCTCCTACAATGAGCAGTTCTTC. Protein: CASKESSYNEQFF. The chain employs TRBV5-6 and TRBJ2-1; D uncertain. Germline V gene sequence: CDR1 SGHDT, CDR2 YYEEEE. Trimming stripped 6 bases from V and 0 bases from J, with 7 bases between. The length of the CDR3 is 13 residues.

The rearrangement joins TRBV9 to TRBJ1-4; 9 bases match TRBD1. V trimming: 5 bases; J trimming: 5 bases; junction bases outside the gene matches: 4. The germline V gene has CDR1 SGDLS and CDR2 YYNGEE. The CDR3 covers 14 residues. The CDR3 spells CASSGTGPNEKLFF. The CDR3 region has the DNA TGTGCCAGCAGTGGGACAGGGCCAAATGAAAAACTGTTTTTT.

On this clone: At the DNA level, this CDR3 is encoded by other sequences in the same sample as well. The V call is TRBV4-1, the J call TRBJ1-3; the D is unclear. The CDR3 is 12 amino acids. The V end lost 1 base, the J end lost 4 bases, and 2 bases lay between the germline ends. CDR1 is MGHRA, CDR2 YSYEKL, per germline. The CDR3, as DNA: TGCGCCAGCAGCCAAGTCGGAAACACCATATATTTT. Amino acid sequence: CASSQVGNTIYF.

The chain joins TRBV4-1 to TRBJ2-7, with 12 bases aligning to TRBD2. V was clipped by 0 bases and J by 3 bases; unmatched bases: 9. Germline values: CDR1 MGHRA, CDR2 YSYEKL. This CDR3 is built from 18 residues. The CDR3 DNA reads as TGCGCCAGCAGCCAAGAGGGTCCGGGGACTAGCGGGTACTACGAGCAGTACTTC. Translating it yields CASSQEGPGTSGYYEQYF.

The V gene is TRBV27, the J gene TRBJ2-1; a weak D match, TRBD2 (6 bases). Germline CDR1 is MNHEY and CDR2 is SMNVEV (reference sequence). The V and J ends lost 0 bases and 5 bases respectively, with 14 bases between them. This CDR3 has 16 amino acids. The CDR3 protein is CASSLSPGSLHNEQFF. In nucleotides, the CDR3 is TGTGCCAGCAGTTTATCCCCCGGGAGTCTCCACAATGAGCAGTTCTTC.

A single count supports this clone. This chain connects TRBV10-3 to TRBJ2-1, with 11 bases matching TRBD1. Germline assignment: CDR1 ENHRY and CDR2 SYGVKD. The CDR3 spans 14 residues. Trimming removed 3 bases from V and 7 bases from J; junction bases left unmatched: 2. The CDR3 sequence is CAISERDRGNEQFF. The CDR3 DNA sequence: TGTGCCATCAGTGAACGGGACAGGGGGAATGAGCAGTTCTTC.

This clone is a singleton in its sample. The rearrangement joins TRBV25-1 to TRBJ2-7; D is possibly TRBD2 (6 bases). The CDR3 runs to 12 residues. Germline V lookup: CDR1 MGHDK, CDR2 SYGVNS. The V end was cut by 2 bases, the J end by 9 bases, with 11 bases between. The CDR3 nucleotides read TGTGCCAGCAGTGAAGGAGGGGACGCGCAGTACTTC. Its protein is CASSEGGDAQYF.

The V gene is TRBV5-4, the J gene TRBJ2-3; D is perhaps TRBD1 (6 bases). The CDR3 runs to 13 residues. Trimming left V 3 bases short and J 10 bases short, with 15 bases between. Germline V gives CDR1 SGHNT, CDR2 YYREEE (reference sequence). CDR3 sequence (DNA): TGTGCCAGCAGCTCTGGGACACCCGTATCGCAGTATTTT. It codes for CASSSGTPVSQYF.

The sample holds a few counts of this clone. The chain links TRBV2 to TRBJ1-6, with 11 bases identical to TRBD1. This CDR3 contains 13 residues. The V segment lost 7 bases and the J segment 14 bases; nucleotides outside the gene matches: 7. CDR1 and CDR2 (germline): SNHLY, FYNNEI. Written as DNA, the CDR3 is TGTGCCAGCACCCCGGGACAGGGGGTGGCCCTCCACTTT. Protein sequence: CASTPGQGVALHF.

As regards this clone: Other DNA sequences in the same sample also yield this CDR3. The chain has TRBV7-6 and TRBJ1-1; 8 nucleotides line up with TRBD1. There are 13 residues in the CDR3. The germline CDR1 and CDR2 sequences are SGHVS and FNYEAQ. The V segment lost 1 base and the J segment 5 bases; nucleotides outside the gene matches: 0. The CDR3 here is CASSLGQGTEAFF. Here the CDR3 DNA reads TGTGCCAGCAGCTTAGGACAGGGGACTGAAGCTTTCTTT.

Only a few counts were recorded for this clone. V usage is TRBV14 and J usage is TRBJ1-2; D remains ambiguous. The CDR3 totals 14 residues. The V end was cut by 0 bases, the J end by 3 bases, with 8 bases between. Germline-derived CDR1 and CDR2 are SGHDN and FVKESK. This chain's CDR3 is CASSQDPVDYGYTF. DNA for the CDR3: TGTGCCAGCAGCCAAGATCCAGTAGACTATGGCTACACCTTC.

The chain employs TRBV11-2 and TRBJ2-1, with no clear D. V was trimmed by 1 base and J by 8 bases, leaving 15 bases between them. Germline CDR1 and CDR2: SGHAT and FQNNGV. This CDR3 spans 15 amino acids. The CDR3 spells CASSLGTNNLDEQFF. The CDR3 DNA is TGTGCCAGCAGCTTAGGGACCAACAACCTGGATGAGCAGTTCTTC.

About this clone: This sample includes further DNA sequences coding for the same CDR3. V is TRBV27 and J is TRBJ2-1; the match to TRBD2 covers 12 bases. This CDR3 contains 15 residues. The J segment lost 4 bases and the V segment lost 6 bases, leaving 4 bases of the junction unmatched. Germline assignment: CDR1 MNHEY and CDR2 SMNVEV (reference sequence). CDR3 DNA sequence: TGTGCCAGCAGCCCTCTAGCGGGGGGGTACAATGAGCAGTTCTTC. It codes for CASSPLAGGYNEQFF.

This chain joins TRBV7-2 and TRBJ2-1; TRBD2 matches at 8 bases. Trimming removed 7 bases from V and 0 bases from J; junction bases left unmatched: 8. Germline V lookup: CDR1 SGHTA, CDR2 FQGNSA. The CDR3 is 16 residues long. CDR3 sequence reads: CASTASGSISYNEQFF. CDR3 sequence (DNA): TGTGCCAGCACCGCCAGCGGGAGTATCTCCTACAATGAGCAGTTCTTC.

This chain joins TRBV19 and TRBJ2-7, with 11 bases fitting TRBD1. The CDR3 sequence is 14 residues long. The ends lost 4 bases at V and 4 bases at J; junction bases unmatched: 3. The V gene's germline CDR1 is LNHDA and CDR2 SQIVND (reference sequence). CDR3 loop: CASSNGQGAYEQYF. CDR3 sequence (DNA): TGTGCCAGTAGTAATGGACAGGGGGCGTACGAGCAGTACTTC.

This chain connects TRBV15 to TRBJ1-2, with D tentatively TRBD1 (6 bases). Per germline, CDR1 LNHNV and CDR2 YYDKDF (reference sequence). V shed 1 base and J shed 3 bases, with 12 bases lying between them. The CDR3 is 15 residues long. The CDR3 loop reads CATSRVNEGDYGYTF. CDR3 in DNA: TGTGCCACCAGCAGAGTAAACGAGGGGGACTATGGCTACACCTTC.

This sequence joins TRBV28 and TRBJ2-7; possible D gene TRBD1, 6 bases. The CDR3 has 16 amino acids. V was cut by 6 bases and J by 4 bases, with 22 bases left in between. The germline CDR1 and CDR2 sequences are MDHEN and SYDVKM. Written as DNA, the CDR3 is TGTGCCAGCAGACTATGGATGGACAGCGCGACTTACGAGCAGTACTTC. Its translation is CASRLWMDSATYEQYF.

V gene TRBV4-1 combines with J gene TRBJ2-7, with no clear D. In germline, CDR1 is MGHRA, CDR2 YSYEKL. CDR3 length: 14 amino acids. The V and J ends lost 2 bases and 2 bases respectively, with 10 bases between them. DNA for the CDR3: TGCGCCAGCAGCCAACCCGACTCGACCTACGAGCAGTACTTC. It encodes CASSQPDSTYEQYF.

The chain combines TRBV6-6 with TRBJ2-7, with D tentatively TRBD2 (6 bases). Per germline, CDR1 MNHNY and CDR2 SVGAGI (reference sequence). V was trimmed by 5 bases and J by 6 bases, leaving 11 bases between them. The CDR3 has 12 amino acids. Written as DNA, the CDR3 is TGTGCCAGCAGTAGAACTAGCCCCGAGCAGTACTTC. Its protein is CASSRTSPEQYF.

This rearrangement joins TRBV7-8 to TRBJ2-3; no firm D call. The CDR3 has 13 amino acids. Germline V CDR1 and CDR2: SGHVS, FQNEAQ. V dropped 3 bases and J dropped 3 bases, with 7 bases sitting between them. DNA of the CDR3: TGTGCCAGCAGCTTTCCAGGTACAGATACGCAGTATTTT. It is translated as CASSFPGTDTQYF.

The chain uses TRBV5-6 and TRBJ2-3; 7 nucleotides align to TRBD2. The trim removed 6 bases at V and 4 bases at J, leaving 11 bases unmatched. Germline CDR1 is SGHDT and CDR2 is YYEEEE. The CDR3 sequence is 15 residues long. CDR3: CASILLGGWSDTQYF. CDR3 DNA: TGTGCCAGCATCCTGTTGGGAGGGTGGTCAGATACGCAGTATTTT.

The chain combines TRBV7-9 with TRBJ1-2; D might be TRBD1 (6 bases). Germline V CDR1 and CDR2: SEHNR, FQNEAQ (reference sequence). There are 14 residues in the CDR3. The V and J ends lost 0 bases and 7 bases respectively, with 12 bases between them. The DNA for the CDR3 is TGTGCCAGCAGCTTAGCTCCCAGGGGAGGTGGCTACACCTTC. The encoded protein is CASSLAPRGGGYTF.

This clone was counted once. DNA of the CDR3: TGTGCCAGCAGCTACTACCAGGGGCCAACGAACTACGAGCAGTACTTC. Protein product: CASSYYQGPTNYEQYF. This rearrangement joins TRBV5-5 to TRBJ2-7, with D perhaps matching TRBD1 (6 bases). This CDR3 contains 16 residues. V dropped 3 bases and J dropped 3 bases, with 19 bases sitting between them. Germline values: CDR1 SGHKS, CDR2 YYEKEE (reference sequence).

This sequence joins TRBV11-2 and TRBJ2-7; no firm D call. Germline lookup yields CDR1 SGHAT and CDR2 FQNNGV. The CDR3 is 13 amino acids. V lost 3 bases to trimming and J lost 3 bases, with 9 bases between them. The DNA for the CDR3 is TGTGCCAGCAGCTTGTATAACAGCTACGAGCAGTACTTC. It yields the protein CASSLYNSYEQYF. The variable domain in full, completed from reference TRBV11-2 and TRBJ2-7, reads EAGVAQSPRYKIIEKRQSVAFWCNPISGHATLYWYQQILGQGPKLLIQFQNNGVVDDSQLPKDRFSAERLKGVDSTLKIQPAKLEDSAVYLCASSLYNSYEQYFGPGTRLTVT.

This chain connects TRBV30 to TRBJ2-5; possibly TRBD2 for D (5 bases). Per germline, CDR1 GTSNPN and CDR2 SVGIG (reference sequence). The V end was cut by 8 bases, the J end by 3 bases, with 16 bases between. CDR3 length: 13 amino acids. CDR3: CALLGAGEETQYF. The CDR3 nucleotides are TGTGCCCTGCTCGGCGCCGGGGAAGAGACCCAGTACTTC.

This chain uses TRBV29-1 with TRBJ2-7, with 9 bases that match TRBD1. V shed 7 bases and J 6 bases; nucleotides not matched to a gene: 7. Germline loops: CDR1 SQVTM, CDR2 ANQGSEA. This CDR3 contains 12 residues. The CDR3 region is CSGGTGGFEQYF. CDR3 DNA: TGCAGCGGAGGCACAGGGGGCTTCGAGCAGTACTTC.

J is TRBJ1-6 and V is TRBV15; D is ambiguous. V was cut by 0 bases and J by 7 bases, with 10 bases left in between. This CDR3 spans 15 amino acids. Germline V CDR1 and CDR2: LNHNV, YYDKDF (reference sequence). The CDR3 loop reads CATSRDRGGNSPLHF. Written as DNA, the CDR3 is TGTGCCACCAGCAGAGATCGTGGAGGGAATTCACCCCTCCACTTT.